The 25 T cell receptor beta chains in this list originate from one sample, sequenced in a study of identical twins (dated by TCRdb to about 2016). The protocol used for the library was 5' RACE. TCRdb names Illumina HiSeq 2000 as the instrument used. TCRdb cleaned the public reads at Q25 with fastp, built clones with MiXCR and kept in-frame beta chains. Entries are consolidated by CDR3 protein sequence, retaining the most common genes and DNA. The sample has 690,000 or so distinct CDR3 sequences on record, around 6.1% of them singletons. Clones ranked in the top ten supply around 1.7% of the sample. The sequenced material came from naive T cells sorted from blood. The sample's cell subset or site label, in plain terms: cells isolated with a human naive T-cell isolation kit. These receptors were collected from a man aged 18 to 35 in good health.

J is TRBJ2-1 and V is TRBV10-3; TRBD2 agrees at 9 bases. The germline V gene encodes CDR1 ENHRY and CDR2 SYGVKD. Trimming took 6 bases from V and 8 from J; bases not matched to a gene: 8. CDR3 length equals 14 residues. CDR3 loop: CAIRPAGGPDEQFF. CDR3 in DNA: TGTGCCATCAGACCAGCGGGAGGTCCCGATGAGCAGTTCTTC.

This clonotype was seen ten or more times. V usage is TRBV10-3 and J usage is TRBJ2-7, with D possibly matching TRBD1 (5 bases). The V end lost 0 bases, the J end lost 0 bases, and 9 bases lay between the germline ends. The CDR3 spans 15 residues. CDR1 ENHRY and CDR2 SYGVKD come from the germline V gene. In DNA, the CDR3 is TGTGCCATCAGTGAGTCATTGACAGACTCCTACGAGCAGTACTTC. It codes for CAISESLTDSYEQYF.

The rearrangement joins TRBV7-2 to TRBJ2-3, with 8 positions matching TRBD2. The CDR3 totals 15 residues. V lost 1 base to trimming and J lost 3 bases; unmatched junction nucleotides: 3. The germline CDR1 and CDR2 sequences are SGHTA and FQGNSA. DNA of the CDR3: TGTGCCAGCAGCTTAGGAATAGCGGGAACAGATACGCAGTATTTT. Amino acid sequence: CASSLGIAGTDTQYF.

This chain uses TRBV20-1 with TRBJ1-5; D not certain. V shed 5 bases and J shed 3 bases, with 11 bases lying between them. In germline, CDR1 is DFQATT, CDR2 SNEGSKA (reference sequence). This CDR3 comprises 13 residues. The chain's CDR3 is CSAVSTFNQPQHF. The CDR3 coding sequence is TGCAGTGCTGTATCCACCTTCAATCAGCCCCAGCATTTT.

This clonotype was counted ten times or more. The chain combines TRBV24-1 with TRBJ2-1; 9 bases are shared with TRBD2. Trimming cost V 5 bases and J 4 bases; bases outside gene matches: 8. The CDR3 contains 16 residues. Looked up from germline, CDR1 is KGHDR and CDR2 is SFDVKD. The CDR3 is CATSAATSGLYNEQFF. DNA of the CDR3: TGTGCCACCAGTGCCGCTACTAGCGGGCTTTACAATGAGCAGTTCTTC.

This clonotype was seen more than once but under ten times. The V and J genes are TRBV29-1 and TRBJ1-2; D is unclear. Germline V CDR1 and CDR2: SQVTM, ANQGSEA. The CDR3 extends over 11 amino acids. V gave up 4 bases and J gave up 1 base, with 4 bases separating them. In nucleotides, the CDR3 is TGCAGCGTTGGGGTTAACTATGGCTACACCTTC. Its translation: CSVGVNYGYTF.

The table lists this clonotype with many counts. This chain uses TRBV12-3 or TRBV12-4 with TRBJ1-2; possible D gene TRBD1, 6 bases. The V end lost 10 bases, the J end lost 5 bases, and 17 bases lay between the germline ends. This CDR3 contains 13 residues. In nucleotides, the CDR3 is TGTGCCACCCCGGAACAGGGAAGATATGGCTACACCTTC. This encodes CATPEQGRYGYTF.

V usage is TRBV4-1 and J usage is TRBJ2-7; 10 bases agree with TRBD2. Germline trimming cut 1 base from V and 5 bases from J; bases unmatched to any gene: 5. The CDR3 is 15 amino acids. The germline CDR1 and CDR2 sequences are MGHRA and YSYEKL. The CDR3: CASSQGEGTSDEQYV. CDR3 DNA: TGCGCCAGCAGCCAAGGGGAAGGGACTAGCGACGAGCAGTACGTC.

This rearrangement joins TRBV2 to TRBJ1-2, with D unresolved. This CDR3 has 15 amino acids. V was cut by 4 bases and J by 1 base, with 13 bases left in between. Germline assignment: CDR1 SNHLY and CDR2 FYNNEI. The CDR3, as DNA: TGTGCCAGCAGTGTTTTTGAGACAAATAACTATGGCTACACCTTC. Protein: CASSVFETNNYGYTF.

There are many counts of this clonotype. This sequence joins TRBV20-1 and TRBJ2-3, with 10 bases that match TRBD2. CDR3 length: 16 residues. J was trimmed by 2 bases and V by 0 bases; bases with no gene match: 5. Germline CDR1 reads DFQATT; CDR2 reads SNEGSKA (reference sequence). The CDR3 DNA sequence: TGCAGTGCTAGAGAGCCACTAGCGGGGTCCACAGATACGCAGTATTTT. It codes for CSAREPLAGSTDTQYF.

The V and J genes are TRBV29-1 and TRBJ2-5, with D possibly called TRBD1 or TRBD2 (5 bases each). Trimming cost V 7 bases and J 5 bases, with 20 bases left between them. The germline gives CDR1 SQVTM, CDR2 ANQGSEA. The CDR3 consists of 14 residues. This chain's CDR3 is CSASDGQTGETQYF. The CDR3 DNA reads as TGCAGCGCATCCGATGGACAAACGGGGGAGACCCAGTACTTC.

This chain uses TRBV5-1 with TRBJ2-5, with 8 nucleotides matching TRBD2. Germline assignment: CDR1 SGHRS and CDR2 YFSETQ. This CDR3 has 15 amino acids. V lost 4 bases to trimming and J lost 4 bases; unmatched junction nucleotides: 9. The CDR3, as DNA: TGCGCCAGCAGCACGTGGACTAGCCGTGGAGAGACCCAGTACTTC. It specifies CASSTWTSRGETQYF. The whole variable domain, filled in from reference TRBV5-1 and TRBJ2-5, reads KAGVTQTPRYLIKTRGQQVTLSCSPISGHRSVSWYQQTPGQGLQFLFEYFSETQRNKGNFPGRFSGRQFSNSRSEMNVSTLELGDSALYLCASSTWTSRGETQYFGPGTRLLVL.

This clonotype was seen more than once but under ten times. The V and J genes are TRBV14 and TRBJ2-5; TRBD2 agrees at 10 bases. Germline-derived CDR1 and CDR2 are SGHDN and FVKESK. The ends lost 0 bases at V and 3 bases at J; junction bases unmatched: 1. CDR3 length: 15 residues. CDR3 sequence reads: CASSQESGREETQYF. Written as DNA, the CDR3 is TGTGCCAGCAGCCAAGAAAGCGGGAGGGAAGAGACCCAGTACTTC.

In its sample, this clonotype was seen a few times. The chain has TRBV7-9 and TRBJ2-1; 7 nucleotides agree with TRBD1. The CDR3 consists of 15 residues. Germline CDR1 SEHNR, CDR2 FQNEAQ (reference sequence). V was pared by 1 base and J by 5 bases, with 5 bases of the junction left unmatched. CDR3 in DNA: TGTGCCAGCAGCTTAGGTTTTGGGACAGACAATGAGCAGTTCTTC. Translated, it gives CASSLGFGTDNEQFF.

This sequence joins TRBV14 and TRBJ2-4, with D unresolved. CDR3 length: 16 residues. Germline V lookup: CDR1 SGHDN, CDR2 FVKESK. The ends were cut back, 1 base at V and 1 base at J, with 11 bases in the middle. The CDR3 sequence: CASSQGPILAKNIQYF. In DNA, the CDR3 is TGTGCCAGCAGCCAAGGGCCGATTCTGGCCAAAAACATTCAGTACTTC.

This clonotype appeared a few times. The V gene is TRBV5-1, the J gene TRBJ2-3, with 7 bases fitting TRBD2. The J segment lost 3 bases and the V segment lost 2 bases, leaving 9 bases of the junction unmatched. CDR3 length equals 16 residues. Germline V gives CDR1 SGHRS, CDR2 YFSETQ. CDR3 coding DNA: TGCGCCAGCAGCTTCCGAGGGCTAGCGGTAACAGATACGCAGTATTTT. It yields the protein CASSFRGLAVTDTQYF.

The sample holds many counts of this clonotype. This sequence joins TRBV6-1 and TRBJ1-1; tentative D call: TRBD1 (6 bases). There are 18 residues in the CDR3. V was pared by 6 bases and J by 0 bases, with 23 bases between. In germline, CDR1 is MNHNS, CDR2 SASEGT. This chain's CDR3 is CASRPLTGNPMVNTEAFF. The CDR3 region has the DNA TGTGCCAGCAGGCCGCTAACAGGGAACCCCATGGTGAACACTGAAGCTTTCTTT.

The chain links TRBV12-3 or TRBV12-4 to TRBJ2-1; TRBD2 matches 15 bases. The V and J ends lost 6 bases and 3 bases, in that order; junction bases with no gene match: 6. The CDR3 is 17 amino acids. The CDR3 region is CASRWGLAGGIYNEQFF. The CDR3 region has the DNA TGTGCCAGCAGGTGGGGACTAGCGGGAGGCATCTACAATGAGCAGTTCTTC.

This clonotype was seen a few times. The gene calls are TRBV11-2 and TRBJ2-7, with D possibly matching TRBD2 (5 bases). V lost 4 bases and J lost 1, with 23 bases in between. The CDR3 has 18 residues. Per the germline V gene, CDR1 is SGHAT and CDR2 is FQNNGV. CDR3 nucleotides: TGTGCCAGCAGCTCACCAGAACTAAGGTGTACGGGATCCTACGAGCAGTACGTC. This sequence encodes CASSSPELRCTGSYEQYV.

This clonotype was seen at least ten times. The chain carries TRBV20-1 and TRBJ1-5; TRBD1 matches at 9 bases. Trimming removed 1 base from V and 2 bases from J; junction bases left unmatched: 3. The CDR3 is 15 amino acids. Looked up from germline, CDR1 is DFQATT and CDR2 is SNEGSKA (reference sequence). CDR3 region: CSARGTGERNQPQHF. CDR3 in DNA: TGCAGTGCTAGAGGGACAGGGGAACGCAATCAGCCCCAGCATTTT.

This clonotype occurred many times. The V gene is TRBV12-3 or TRBV12-4, the J gene TRBJ2-1; D gene unclear. Trimming took off 3 bases at V and 0 bases at J, with 9 bases between the two ends. The CDR3 runs 15 residues. This CDR3 is CASSFFYDSYNEQFF. Here the CDR3 DNA reads TGTGCCAGCAGTTTTTTTTACGACTCCTACAATGAGCAGTTCTTC.

This clonotype came up many times. The chain couples TRBV6-6 to TRBJ2-6; D is perhaps TRBD1 (5 bases). This CDR3 is 13 amino acids long. V lost 6 bases to trimming and J lost 2 bases, with 5 bases between them. Germline V gene data show CDR1 as MNHNY and CDR2 as SVGAGI (reference sequence). The DNA for the CDR3 is TGTGCCAGCAGCAGGGCTGGGGCCAACGTCCTGACTTTC. Its protein product is CASSRAGANVLTF.

This clonotype was counted at least ten times. The chain links TRBV4-2 to TRBJ2-5, with 7 bases aligning to TRBD2. Germline V gives CDR1 LGHNA, CDR2 YNFKEQ. V gave up 6 bases and J gave up 2 bases; unmatched junction bases: 6. This CDR3 has 14 amino acids. CDR3 residues: CASSLGLEQETQYF. The DNA for the CDR3 is TGTGCCAGCAGTCTTGGACTAGAGCAAGAGACCCAGTACTTC.

This clonotype has a count of ten or more. The chain recombines TRBV12-3 or TRBV12-4 with TRBJ1-5; 7 bases match TRBD1. V shed 5 bases and J 4 bases; nucleotides not matched to a gene: 11. CDR3 length: 16 amino acids. DNA of the CDR3: TGTGCCAGCAGTGCGCGCACCGGGACAGTAAATCAGCCCCAGCATTTT. Residues: CASSARTGTVNQPQHF.

This clonotype was counted a few times. This chain joins TRBV6-2 or TRBV6-3 and TRBJ1-1; maybe TRBD1 (5 bases). This CDR3 has 15 residues. From germline, CDR1 is MNHEY and CDR2 SVGEGT. The V end lost 0 bases, the J end lost 4 bases, and 12 bases lay between the germline ends. The CDR3 region is CASSYSGRASTEAFF. DNA of the CDR3: TGTGCCAGCAGTTACTCGGGCAGGGCCAGCACTGAAGCTTTCTTT.